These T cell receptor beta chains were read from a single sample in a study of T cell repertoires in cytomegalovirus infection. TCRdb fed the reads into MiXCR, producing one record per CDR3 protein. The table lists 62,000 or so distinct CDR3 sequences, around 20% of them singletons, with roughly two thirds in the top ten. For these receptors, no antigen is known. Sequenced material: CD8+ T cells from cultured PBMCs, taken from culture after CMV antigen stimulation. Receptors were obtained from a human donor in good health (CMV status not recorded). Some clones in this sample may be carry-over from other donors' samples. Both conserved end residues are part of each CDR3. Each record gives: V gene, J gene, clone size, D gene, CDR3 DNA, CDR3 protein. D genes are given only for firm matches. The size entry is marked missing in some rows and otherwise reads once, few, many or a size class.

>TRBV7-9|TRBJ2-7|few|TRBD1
TGTGCCAGCAGCCCACCGGGACAGCTGGCGAACGAGCAGTACTTC
CASSPPGQLANEQYF
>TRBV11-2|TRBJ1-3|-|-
TGTGCCAGCAGCAGGACAGACGGAAACACCATATATTTT
CASSRTDGNTIYF
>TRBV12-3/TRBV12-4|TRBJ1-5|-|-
TGTGCCAGCAGTTTAAAGTACGGGGATCAGCCCCAGCATTTT
CASSLKYGDQPQHF
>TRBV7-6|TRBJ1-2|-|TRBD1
TGTGCCAGCAGCTTGTTGGACAGGAATGGCTACACCTTC
CASSLLDRNGYTF
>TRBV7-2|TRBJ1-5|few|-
TGTGCCAGCAGTCGGCAGACTGATAGCAATCAGCCCCAGCATTTT
CASSRQTDSNQPQHF
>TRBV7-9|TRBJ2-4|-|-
TGTGCCAGCAGCTTAGGTCCAGGCTGGAACATTCAGTACTTC
CASSLGPGWNIQYF
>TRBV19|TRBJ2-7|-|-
TGTGCCAGTAAGGAAGACGAGGGGAAAAACGAGCAGTACTTC
CASKEDEGKNEQYF
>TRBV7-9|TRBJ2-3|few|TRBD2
TGTGCCAGCAGCTTAGTAGCGGGGGACACAGATACGCAGTATTTT
CASSLVAGDTDTQYF
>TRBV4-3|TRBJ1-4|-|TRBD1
TGCGCCAGCAGCCAAACCGGGACAGGGGGTTGGGGTGAAAAACTGTTTTTT
CASSQTGTGGWGEKLFF
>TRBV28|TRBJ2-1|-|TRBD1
TGTGCCAGCAGTTCCACCTTCAGGGGGACAATCTACAATGAGCAGTTCTTC
CASSSTFRGTIYNEQFF
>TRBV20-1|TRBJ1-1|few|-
TGCAGTGCTAGAGACCTCAACAGTCGAACTGAAGCTTTCTTT
CSARDLNSRTEAFF
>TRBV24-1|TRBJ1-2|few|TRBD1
TGTGCCACCAGTGATGGACAGGGCACCTATGGCTACACCTTC
CATSDGQGTYGYTF
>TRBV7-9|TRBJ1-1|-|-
TGTGCCAGCAGCTTCGGCGCGGCCACTGAAGCTTTCTTT
CASSFGAATEAFF
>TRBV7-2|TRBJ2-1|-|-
TGTGCCAGCAGCTCCTCAGACCCGGACAGAACCTACAATGAGCAGTTCTTC
CASSSSDPDRTYNEQFF
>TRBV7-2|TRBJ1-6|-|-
TGTGCCAGCAGCCCACGGGACGGCTCCTATAATTCACCCCTCCACTTT
CASSPRDGSYNSPLHF
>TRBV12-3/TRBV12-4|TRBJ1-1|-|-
TGTGCCAGCAGTTTAGGGGGGACGGTGAACACTGAAGCTTTCTTT
CASSLGGTVNTEAFF
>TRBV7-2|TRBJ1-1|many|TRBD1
TGTGCCAGCAGCCCGCCGGGACAGCAGAACACTGAAGCTTTCTTT
CASSPPGQQNTEAFF
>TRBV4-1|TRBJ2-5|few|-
TGCGCCAGCAGCCGGACGCTAGCGCAAGAGACCCAGTACTTC
CASSRTLAQETQYF
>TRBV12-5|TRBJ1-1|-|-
TGTGCTAGTGGTTTCGGAGGGGTGAACACTGAAGCTTTCTTT
CASGFGGVNTEAFF
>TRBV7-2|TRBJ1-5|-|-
TGTGCCAGCAGCTTAGAGAGGGAGTCAAAATATCGCAATCAGCCCCAGCATTTT
CASSLERESKYRNQPQHF
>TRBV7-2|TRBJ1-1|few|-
TGTGCCAGCAGCTTAGCCAGGTCAAGTAACACTGAAGCTTTCTTT
CASSLARSSNTEAFF
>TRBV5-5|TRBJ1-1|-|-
TGTGCCAGCAGCTTGGAGGACCCCCGGGGAGGAGCTTTCTTT
CASSLEDPRGGAFF
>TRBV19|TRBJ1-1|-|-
TGTGCCAGCCTTACAGGAATTGAAGCTTTCTTT
CASLTGIEAFF
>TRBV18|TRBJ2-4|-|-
TGTGCCAGCTCACCACCGGAAGTGGTCCACATTCAGTACTTC
CASSPPEVVHIQYF
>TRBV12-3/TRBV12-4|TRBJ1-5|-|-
TGTGCCAGCAGCCTTCGCCGGGGTAGGGATCAGCCCCAGCATTTT
CASSLRRGRDQPQHF
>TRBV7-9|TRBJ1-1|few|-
TGTGCCAGCAGCTTGTCTTCGGGCCTCACTGAAGCTTTCTTT
CASSLSSGLTEAFF
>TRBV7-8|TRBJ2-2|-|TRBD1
TGTGCCAGCAGCTTACCGATACCCCGACAGGGGGTGAACACCGGGGAGCTGTTTTTT
CASSLPIPRQGVNTGELFF
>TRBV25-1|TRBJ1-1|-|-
TGTGCCAGCAGTCAGGGAGGGATGGCTGAAGCTTTCTTT
CASSQGGMAEAFF
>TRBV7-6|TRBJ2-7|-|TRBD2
TGTGCCAGCAGCCCCTCCGCGGGACTAGCCACCTACGAGCAGTACTTC
CASSPSAGLATYEQYF
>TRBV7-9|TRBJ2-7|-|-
TGTGCCAGCAGCCAGCAGCCGGGACTCACTAACTCCTACGAGCAGTACTTC
CASSQQPGLTNSYEQYF
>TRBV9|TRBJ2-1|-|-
TGTGCCAGCAGAGTAGAGACTAGAGCCCTCAATGAGCAGTTCTTC
CASRVETRALNEQFF
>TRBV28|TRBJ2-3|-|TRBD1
TGTGCCAGCAGCCCTCCGGGGACAGGGTTAGATACGCAGTATTTT
CASSPPGTGLDTQYF
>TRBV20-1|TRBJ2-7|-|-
TGCAGTGCTATGGAGACAGTTGTCCAAGGGGGACCTTTCTACGAGCAGTACTTC
CSAMETVVQGGPFYEQYF
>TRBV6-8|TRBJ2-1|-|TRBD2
TGTGCCAGCAGTTACTCAAGCGGGGGGGTTTACAATGAGCAGTTCTTC
CASSYSSGGVYNEQFF
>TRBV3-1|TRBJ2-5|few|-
TGTGCCAGCAGCCAAGGATTCGCGGGGCGAGAGACCCAGTACTTC
CASSQGFAGRETQYF
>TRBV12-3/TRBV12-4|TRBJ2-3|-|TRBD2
TGTGCCAGCAGTCCAACTAGCGGGGGGTTCACAGATACGCAGTATTTT
CASSPTSGGFTDTQYF
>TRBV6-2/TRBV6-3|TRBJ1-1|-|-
TGTGCCAGCAGCCCCGTAAGGGAGGCGGACACTGAAGCTTTCTTT
CASSPVREADTEAFF
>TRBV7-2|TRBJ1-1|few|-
TGTGCCAGTTGCCCGGGGCTAGGAAACACTGAAGCTTTCTTT
CASCPGLGNTEAFF
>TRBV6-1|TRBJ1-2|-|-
TGTGCCAGCAGCGGACGAGTAACCAGCCATGGCGGCCTCACTAACTATGGCTACACCTTC
CASSGRVTSHGGLTNYGYTF
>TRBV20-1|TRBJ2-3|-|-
TGCAGTGCTAGAGAGGGGGCGAGCACAGATACGCAGTATTTT
CSAREGASTDTQYF
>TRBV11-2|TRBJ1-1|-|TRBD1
TGTGCCAGCAGCTCCCGGACAGGCATCACTGAAGCTTTCTTT
CASSSRTGITEAFF
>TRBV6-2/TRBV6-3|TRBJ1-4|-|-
TGTGCCAGCAGTTACCTCGGACAGAACCCTAATGAAAAACTGTTTTTT
CASSYLGQNPNEKLFF
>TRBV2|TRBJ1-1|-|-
TGTGCCAGCAGCGAGGAGACGGACGAAGCTTTCTTT
CASSEETDEAFF
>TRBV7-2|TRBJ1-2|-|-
TGTGCCAGCAGCGTACAGGGACAAAACTATGGCTACACCTTC
CASSVQGQNYGYTF
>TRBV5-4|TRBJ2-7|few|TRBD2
TGTGCCAGCAGCTTCACCGGGAGGGGGTTAGGCGAGCAGTACTTC
CASSFTGRGLGEQYF
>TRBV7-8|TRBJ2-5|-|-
TGTGCCAGCAGCGTACAGAGGATCCAAGAGACCCAGTACTTC
CASSVQRIQETQYF
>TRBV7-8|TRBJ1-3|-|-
TGTGCCAGCAGCTCGAAGGTCCATGGGCAGTCCATATATTTT
CASSSKVHGQSIYF
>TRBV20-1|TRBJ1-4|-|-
TGCAGTGCAATAGTGCTTGAAAAACTGTTTTTT
CSAIVLEKLFF
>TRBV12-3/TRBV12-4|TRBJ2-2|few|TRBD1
TGTGCCAGCAGTTTAGTGCCAGGGGGCGTGGACGGGGAGCTGTTTTTT
CASSLVPGGVDGELFF
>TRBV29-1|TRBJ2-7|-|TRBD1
TGCAGCGCCCTGGGACAGGGGATGTATGAGCAGTACTTC
CSALGQGMYEQYF
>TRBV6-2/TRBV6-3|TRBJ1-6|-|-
TGTGCCAGCAACCGAGGGAAGGGAGGATCACCCCTCCACTTT
CASNRGKGGSPLHF
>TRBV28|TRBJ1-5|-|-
TGTGCCACCAGGGAACCAAATCAGCCCCAGCATTTT
CATREPNQPQHF
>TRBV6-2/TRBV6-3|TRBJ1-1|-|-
TGTGCCAGCAGTTATTGGGGGATACCGGGGATCGGGAACACTGAAGCTTTCTTT
CASSYWGIPGIGNTEAFF
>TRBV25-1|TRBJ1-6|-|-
TGTGCCAACAGTGAAAGTAGGGGAAAGAATTCACCCCTCCACTTT
CANSESRGKNSPLHF
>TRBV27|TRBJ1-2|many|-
TGTGCCAGCAGTAATCAGGGTCGTGGCTACACCTTC
CASSNQGRGYTF
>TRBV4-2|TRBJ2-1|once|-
TGTGCCAGCACAAGGCTTGACGGTCTACTCTACAATGAGCAGTTCTTC
CASTRLDGLLYNEQFF
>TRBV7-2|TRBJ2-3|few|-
TGTGCCAGCAGCTTAACCGGGCTAGAATACACAGATACGCAGTATTTT
CASSLTGLEYTDTQYF
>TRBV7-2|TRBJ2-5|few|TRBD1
TGTGCCAGCAGCACATCAGGGGGCCAAGAGACCCAGTACTTC
CASSTSGGQETQYF
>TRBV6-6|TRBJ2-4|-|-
TGTGCCAGCAGTTACTCGATCAGTTCGCTAGCCAAAAACATTCAGTACTTC
CASSYSISSLAKNIQYF
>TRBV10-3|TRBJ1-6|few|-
TGTGCCATCAGTGAGTCTATTCAGGGGAAGTCACCCCTCCACTTT
CAISESIQGKSPLHF